The T cell receptor beta chain described here comes from a study of control samples from healthy donors and cancer patients. CDR1 SGHTA and CDR2 FQGNSA come from the germline V gene. Trimming removed 9 bases from V and 1 base from J, with 15 bases in between. The CDR3 is 15 amino acids. The repertoire was sequenced with immunoSEQ multiplex PCR; TCRdb's copy has only in-frame clones and lacks some. Seen here are 110,000 to 150,000 clones, roughly 94% observed once, and the top ten hold approximately 14%. The source of this sequence is a man aged 55 to 70 with colorectal cancer. The specimen sequenced was PBMCs. V is TRBV7-2 and J is TRBJ2-2; the D gene could be TRBD1 or TRBD2 (5 bases each). The CDR3 region has the DNA TGTGCCAGTCCGGTAGGGACGCAGAACACCGGGGAGCTGTTTTTT. Encoded protein: CASPVGTQNTGELFF.